Only a few counts were recorded for the clone carrying this T cell receptor (beta chain). These data are taken from a study of blood T cells in healthy people across ages. Germline CDR1 is DFQATT and CDR2 is SNEGSKA (reference sequence). Trimming took 3 bases from V and 3 from J; bases not matched to a gene: 5. CDR3 length: 15 amino acids. It was with a sample-barcoded 5' primer and a J-beta primer mix that a second PCR of about 6 to 12 cycles was run. From the 5' RACE reads, TCRdb called clonotypes with MiXCR, one entry per CDR3 protein. Among 750,000 to 950,000 distinct CDR3 sequences listed, roughly 25% were seen once. The sample was also linked to a second study, of T cells of mothers and their children.

The material sequenced was blood. This chain joins TRBV20-1 and TRBJ2-1; 10 nucleotides agree with TRBD2. This TCR came from a boy aged 10-17 years in good health. The chain's CDR3 is CSASHGLAVYNEQFF. The CDR3 region has the DNA TGCAGTGCTAGTCACGGACTAGCGGTCTACAATGAGCAGTTCTTC.